The T cell receptor (beta chain) under discussion was sequenced for a study of cytomegalovirus exposure and HLA in healthy donors. Study at large: Most donors, about 77% of a few hundred genotyped, fell in the Caucasian-associated ancestry cluster.

Points on this clone: Its target is not known.

Findings and limits, study-wide: Researchers reported in a later analysis that a missense DCLRE1C variant was tied to TCR beta V- and J-gene trimming.

Use of 60 Vbeta and 13 Jbeta primers characterized the PCR. Only in-frame clones appear in the TCRdb table, and some are missing; sequencing was by immunoSEQ multiplex PCR. This table has about 120,000 clones, more than 60% appearing once. The CDR3 is 16 residues long. The germline CDR1 and CDR2 sequences are SGHRS and YFSETQ. This receptor was taken from a middle-aged woman in good health and CMV-seronegative. The specimen was PBMCs. V and J are TRBV5-1 and TRBJ2-5; 12 bases agree with TRBD1. The tail of the sequence fits TRBJ2-7 better, so the J call may be wrong. This chain's CDR3 is CASKGGGTGGIDEQYF. As DNA, the CDR3 is TGCGCCAGCAAGGGAGGTGGGACAGGGGGCATCGACGAGCAGTACTTC.